This paragraph reports one T cell receptor (beta chain). The sample originates from a study of blood T cell repertoires in COVID-19. Overall study context: Both acute and convalescent COVID-19 samples were obtained from the United States, Italy and Spain. In each case, the material was cDNA or gDNA derived from T cells, B-cell-depleted T cells, or PBMCs.

Per the authors' pipeline: Estimated nucleated cell counts came from reference gene primer amplification. Profiling relied on immunoSEQ multiplex PCR, and the TCRdb table lists in-frame clones only, not all of them. V, J and clone size are taken as reported in that table, and D and trimming were inferred from the DNA itself. This sample carries more than 95,000 clones, about 91% of them seen once, and the ten largest clones take around 6%. The specimen was peripheral blood. This sequence originates from a human donor in a cohort sampled during active COVID-19.

Here the CDR3 DNA reads TGTGCCAGCAGCTTGATCGGCAGGGCCAACTACAATGAGCAGTTCTTC. This sequence encodes CASSLIGRANYNEQFF. V usage is TRBV5-6 and J usage is TRBJ2-1; D may be TRBD1 (5 bases). The germline V gene encodes CDR1 SGHDT and CDR2 YYEEEE. V was clipped by 1 base and J by 3 bases, with 14 bases between them. The CDR3 is 16 residues long. Complete variable domain (other parts from reference TRBV5-6 and TRBJ2-1): DAGVTQSPTHLIKTRGQQVTLRCSPKSGHDTVSWYQQALGQGPQFIFQYYEEEERQRGNFPDRFSGHQFPNYSSELNVNALLLGDSALYLCASSLIGRANYNEQFFGPGTRLTVL.